This T cell receptor beta chain was retrieved from a study of T cell therapy after organ transplantation. Some clones are missing from TCRdb's copy, which holds only in-frame ones; the method was immunoSEQ multiplex PCR. The sample holds 3,000 to 3,500 clones, 55% to 70% seen once. The CDR3 covers 16 residues. The V gene's germline CDR1 is MRHNA and CDR2 SNTAGT. V was pared by 0 bases and J by 0 bases, with 10 bases between. As concerns this clone: The target antigen is unknown.

Regarding time point: 4-8 weeks after completion of therapy. This receptor was obtained from a human patient who had received a solid organ transplant and had CMV disease. The T cells may come from the graft donor. The chain combines TRBV6-4 with TRBJ2-3; D gene uncertain. The material sequenced was CD8+ T cells from blood, taken after autologous CMV-specific T cell therapy. The DNA for the CDR3 is TGTGCCAGCAGTGACTCGGGGTCAGGTAGCACAGATACGCAGTATTTT. Translation: CASSDSGSGSTDTQYF.